Listed here is a single T cell receptor beta chain. This clonotype came up many times. Its antigen is not yet known. No much larger clonotype is one base removed from it; base qualities were not supplied. These data belong to a study of breast tumors, draining lymph nodes, adjacent tissues (dated by TCRdb to 2016 to 2017). About the full investigation: Breast cancer patients provided tumor, adjacent nontumor tissue and axillary lymph nodes, and the study compared the TCR beta repertoires across these three sources. In human breast cancer, the study set out to evaluate how tumor, surrounding tissue and draining lymph node repertoires relate to one another and whether T cells may move between these sites. Broader findings and caveats from the paper: The study presented the conclusion that tumor T cells originate in lymph nodes as consistent with a hypothesis, not as something directly demonstrated. The data were considered consistent with most tumor T cells being derived from the lymph node and subsequently expanding within tumor tissue. Tumor and nontumor tissue repertoires were significantly more similar in luminal-like than in basal-like breast cancer. Tumor T-cell repertoires showed less diversity than lymph node repertoires and more diversity than nontumor tissue repertoires, and tumor T-cell repertoires showed preferential V and J gene usage.

CDR1 and CDR2, looked up from the germline V gene (reference sequence), are LNHNV and YYDKDF. V is reduced by 3 bases and J by 6 bases, leaving a spacing of 12 bases between them. From cysteine to phenylalanine, the CDR3 is 14 amino acids long. The kept DNA is CDR3 alone, 42 bases in frame from the first base. Lymph node samples came from the axillary draining lymph nodes of breast cancer patients. TCRdb records Illumina HiSeq 2000 as the sequencer. TCR beta chain libraries were generated through multiplex PCR amplification. The amplified TCR beta chain products were analyzed by high-throughput sequencing. The public reads were reprocessed in TCRdb via fastp at Q25 and MiXCR, keeping in-frame beta chains. Entries that share a CDR3 protein sequence are merged under the most common genes and DNA. This sample holds 130,000 or so distinct CDR3 sequences; 21% were observed only once. The ten largest account for about 2.2% of the sample.

The rearranged segments are TRBV15 and TRBJ2-1; the D segment could be TRBD2, given 6 matching bases. Sequenced input: axillary lymph node tissue. This clonotype was sampled from a female donor with breast cancer. Some clones in this sample may be carry-over from other donors' samples. The DNA sequence is as follows: TGTGCCACCAGCAGGGACGGGAGAGGCAATGAGCAGTTCTTC. Protein translation: CATSRDGRGNEQFF.